Listed below are T cell receptor beta chains from one sample, sequenced in a study of molecular identifiers for immune sequencing clone quantification. Using its own MiXCR run on the PCR reads, TCRdb lists one record per CDR3 protein. The sample yields about half a million distinct CDR3 sequences, roughly 23% seen once. The sequenced material came from naive CD8+ T cells from blood, with Jurkat cell RNA spiked in. The receptors come from a human donor in good health. Some libraries in this study had Jurkat cell RNA spiked in. The CDR3 runs from the conserved cysteine through the conserved F or W.

v_call	j_call	cdr3_aa
TRBV2	TRBJ2-5	CASSGRLAGGPRETQYF
TRBV12-3/TRBV12-4	TRBJ1-1	CASSLVRVEAFF
TRBV7-9	TRBJ1-2	CASSPGIRGYGYTF
TRBV6-6	TRBJ2-3	CASSYSLGSYSTDTQYF
TRBV28	TRBJ1-2	CASSSLDRAFDYGYTF
TRBV3-1	TRBJ2-4	CASSQGNLAKNIQYF
TRBV2	TRBJ2-3	CASSVTTSGGYTDTQYF
TRBV11-2	TRBJ2-2	CASSFFDRDTGELFF
TRBV15	TRBJ2-3	CATSGAWGASTDTQYF
TRBV28	TRBJ2-3	CASRLEGQGIDTQYF
TRBV11-3	TRBJ1-1	CAGIRGRRRSNAFF
TRBV6-1	TRBJ2-7	CASSVGRGRYF
TRBV30	TRBJ1-1	CAWSVDQGNGAFF
TRBV23-1	TRBJ2-2	CASSDDVGRTGELFF
TRBV5-6	TRBJ2-5	CASSDYLFEQETQYF
TRBV7-6	TRBJ1-1	CASSQMGTVNTEAFF
TRBV2	TRBJ1-1	CASSEGLPRFNTEAFF
TRBV5-6	TRBJ2-7	CASRWWGAHYEQYF
TRBV4-2	TRBJ2-7	CASSHPQGLAVYEQYF
TRBV29-1	TRBJ2-7	CSSTGTGRKQYF
TRBV27	TRBJ2-1	CASGRGRNEQFF
TRBV23-1	TRBJ2-2	CASSSLARVETGELFF
TRBV6-5	TRBJ2-2	CASSYSPGGELFF
TRBV4-1	TRBJ1-1	CASSQGEGMNTEAFF
TRBV13	TRBJ2-3	CASSPSLAGAPDTQYF
TRBV19	TRBJ2-1	CASSTATYNEQFF
TRBV10-3	TRBJ2-5	CAISDHRASAPETQYF
TRBV19	TRBJ1-5	CASSGTGTRNRPQHF
TRBV30	TRBJ1-1	CASYPRGLSTEAFF
TRBV15	TRBJ2-1	CATSRGNRVDNEQFF
TRBV12-3/TRBV12-4	TRBJ2-7	CASSPETGTYEQYF
TRBV27	TRBJ2-3	CASSHGQGSIPDTQYF
TRBV7-2	TRBJ2-7	CASSLGQTLFREQYF
TRBV13	TRBJ1-1	CASSPGETAFF
TRBV19	TRBJ1-2	CATYYPESDYGYTF
TRBV29-1	TRBJ2-1	CSAEDRGVRWNEQFF
TRBV19	TRBJ2-5	CASSTARTGGLETQYF
TRBV19	TRBJ2-7	CASSIGTGGYGQYF
TRBV15	TRBJ2-1	CATSSAGNSYNEQFF
TRBV30	TRBJ2-1	CAWSEGTGEDYNEQFF
TRBV19	TRBJ2-6	CASSITYAGANVLTF
TRBV3-1	TRBJ1-4	CASSLGQAGERLFF
TRBV27	TRBJ2-7	CASSFVAGYYEQYF
TRBV7-2	TRBJ1-1	CASSLASGTVFF
TRBV9	TRBJ1-2	CASSASRAGGVYGYTF
TRBV28	TRBJ2-3	CASTRQGGSSTDTQYF
TRBV20-1	TRBJ2-7	CSARSGLAAEQYF
TRBV28	TRBJ2-2	CANSDRLSGEPFF
TRBV7-3	TRBJ1-4	CASSPPGQATNEKLFF
TRBV10-2	TRBJ1-5	CASSESRGNYQPQHF
TRBV28	TRBJ2-3	CASSLFGFGTDTQYF
TRBV27	TRBJ1-3	CASSFAGAGNTIYF
TRBV5-6	TRBJ2-7	CASSFQGGRYEQYF
TRBV21-1	TRBJ2-3	CASTGDRHQLSSTDTQYF
TRBV2	TRBJ2-3	CASSTSPGTSGVTDTQYF
TRBV7-2	TRBJ2-5	CASSLGSGLQETQYF
TRBV28	TRBJ2-7	CASSSWTGQDYEQYF